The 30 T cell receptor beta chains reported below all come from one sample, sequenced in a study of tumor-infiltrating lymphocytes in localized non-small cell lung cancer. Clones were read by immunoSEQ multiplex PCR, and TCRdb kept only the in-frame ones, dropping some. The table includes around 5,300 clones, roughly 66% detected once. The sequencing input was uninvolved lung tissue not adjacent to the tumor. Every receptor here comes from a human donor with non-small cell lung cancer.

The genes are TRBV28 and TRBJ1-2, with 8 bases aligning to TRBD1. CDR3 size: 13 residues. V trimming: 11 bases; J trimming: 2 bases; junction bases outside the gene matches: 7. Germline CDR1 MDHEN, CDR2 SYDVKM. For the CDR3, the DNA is TGTGCCGTTCTACAGGGGGGCAACTATGGCTACACCTTC. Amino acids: CAVLQGGNYGYTF.

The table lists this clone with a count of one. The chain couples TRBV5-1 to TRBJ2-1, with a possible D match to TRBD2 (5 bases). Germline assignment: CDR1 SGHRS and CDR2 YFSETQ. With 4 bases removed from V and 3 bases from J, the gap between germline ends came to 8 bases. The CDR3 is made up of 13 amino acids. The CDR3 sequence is CASSRAGYNEQFF. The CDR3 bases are TGCGCCAGCAGCCGGGCGGGCTACAATGAGCAGTTCTTC.

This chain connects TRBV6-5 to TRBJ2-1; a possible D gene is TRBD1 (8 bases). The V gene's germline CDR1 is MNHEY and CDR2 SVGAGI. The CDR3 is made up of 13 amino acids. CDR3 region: CVSAGDRTNEQFF. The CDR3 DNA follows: TGTGTGTCCGCGGGGGACAGGACGAATGAGCAGTTCTTC.

The CDR3 sequence: CASSLGGGGGYTF. DNA for the CDR3: TGTGCCAGCAGTCTGGGCGGCGGTGGGGGCTACACCTTC. J is TRBJ1-2 and V is TRBV27, with D hard to call. V shed 5 bases and J shed 8 bases, with 15 bases lying between them. This CDR3 has 13 amino acids. The germline CDR1 and CDR2 sequences are MNHEY and SMNVEV (reference sequence).

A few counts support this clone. The CDR3 sequence is CASSYRQGGRNEQFF. For the CDR3, the DNA is TGTGCCAGCAGTTACAGGCAGGGGGGTCGCAATGAGCAGTTCTTC. This rearrangement joins TRBV6-6 to TRBJ2-1, with D possibly TRBD1 on 7 matching bases. This CDR3 region has 15 residues. Germline assignment: CDR1 MNHNY and CDR2 SVGAGI (reference sequence). Trimming pared 2 bases from V and 6 bases from J, leaving 14 bases between.

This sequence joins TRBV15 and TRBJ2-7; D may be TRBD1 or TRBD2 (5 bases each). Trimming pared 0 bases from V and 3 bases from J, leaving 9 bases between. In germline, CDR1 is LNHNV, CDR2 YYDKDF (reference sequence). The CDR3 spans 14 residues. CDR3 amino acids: CATSREGDHYEQYF. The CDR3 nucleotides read TGTGCCACCAGCAGAGAGGGGGACCACTACGAGCAGTACTTC.

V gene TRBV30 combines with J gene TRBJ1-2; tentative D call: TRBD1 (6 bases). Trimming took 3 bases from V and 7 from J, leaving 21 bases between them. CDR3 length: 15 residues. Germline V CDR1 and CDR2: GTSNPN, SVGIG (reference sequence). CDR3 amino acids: CAWSQGGGAPSGYTF. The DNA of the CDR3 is TGTGCCTGGAGCCAAGGTGGGGGCGCACCCAGTGGCTACACCTTC.

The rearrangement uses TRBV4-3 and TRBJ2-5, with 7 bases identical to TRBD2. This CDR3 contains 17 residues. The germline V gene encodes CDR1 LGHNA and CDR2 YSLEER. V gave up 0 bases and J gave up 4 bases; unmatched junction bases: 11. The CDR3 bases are TGCGCCAGCAGCCAAGATGGGGAGGGCCGTTCAAGAGAGACCCAGTACTTC. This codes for CASSQDGEGRSRETQYF.

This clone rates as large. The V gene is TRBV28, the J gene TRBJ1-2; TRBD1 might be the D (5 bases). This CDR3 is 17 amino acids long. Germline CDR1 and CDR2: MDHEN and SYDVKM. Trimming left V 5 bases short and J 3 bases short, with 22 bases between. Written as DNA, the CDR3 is TGTGCCAGCAGTCCGGGACGGGGAAGGGAAGGGGACTATGGCTACACCTTC. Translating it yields CASSPGRGREGDYGYTF.

This CDR3 is CASSLTLRPTNEKLFF. CDR3 nucleotides: TGTGCCAGCAGCTTGACGCTTCGTCCTACTAATGAAAAACTGTTTTTT. This chain joins TRBV5-5 and TRBJ1-4; D is uncertain. The length of the CDR3 is 16 residues. From germline, CDR1 is SGHKS and CDR2 YYEKEE (reference sequence). Trimming shortened V by 1 base and J by 2 bases, and 12 bases separated the two germline ends.

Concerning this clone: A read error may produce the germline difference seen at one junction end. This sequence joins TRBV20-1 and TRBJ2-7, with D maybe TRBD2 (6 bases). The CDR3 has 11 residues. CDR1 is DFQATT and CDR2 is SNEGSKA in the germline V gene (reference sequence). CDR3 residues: CSARLGWAGHF. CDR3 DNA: TGCAGTGCCAGATTGGGTTGGGCGGGACACTTC.

The CDR3 nucleotides read TGTGCCAGCAGTTTTGCTCCCACTGGGAATGAGCAGTTCTTC. Protein product: CASSFAPTGNEQFF. This chain uses TRBV28 with TRBJ2-1, with D hard to call. The CDR3 loop spans 14 amino acids. V lost 3 bases, J lost 7 bases, and 13 bases lay in between. Germline CDR1 MDHEN, CDR2 SYDVKM.

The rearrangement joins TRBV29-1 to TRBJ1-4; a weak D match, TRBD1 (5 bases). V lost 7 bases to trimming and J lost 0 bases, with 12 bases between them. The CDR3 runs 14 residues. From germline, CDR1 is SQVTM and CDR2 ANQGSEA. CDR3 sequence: CSARDGATNEKLFF. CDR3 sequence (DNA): TGCAGCGCTCGGGACGGAGCAACTAATGAAAAACTGTTTTTT. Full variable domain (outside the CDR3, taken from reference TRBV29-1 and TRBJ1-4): SAVISQKPSRDICQRGTSLTIQCQVDSQVTMMFWYRQQPGQSLTLIATANQGSEATYESGFVIDKFPISRPNLTFSTLTVSNMSPEDSSIYLCSARDGATNEKLFFGSGTQLSVL.

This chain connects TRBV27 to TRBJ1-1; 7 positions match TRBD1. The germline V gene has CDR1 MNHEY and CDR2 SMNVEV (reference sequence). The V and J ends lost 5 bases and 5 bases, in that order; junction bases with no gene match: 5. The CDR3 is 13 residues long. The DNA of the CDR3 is TGTGCCAGCAGTCTACGGACAGGAACTGAAGCTTTCTTT. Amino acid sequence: CASSLRTGTEAFF.

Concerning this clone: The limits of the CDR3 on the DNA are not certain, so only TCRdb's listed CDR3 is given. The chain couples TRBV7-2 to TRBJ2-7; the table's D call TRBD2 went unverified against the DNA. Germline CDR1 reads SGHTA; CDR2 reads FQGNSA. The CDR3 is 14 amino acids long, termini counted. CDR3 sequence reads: CASSTSGYLYEQYF.

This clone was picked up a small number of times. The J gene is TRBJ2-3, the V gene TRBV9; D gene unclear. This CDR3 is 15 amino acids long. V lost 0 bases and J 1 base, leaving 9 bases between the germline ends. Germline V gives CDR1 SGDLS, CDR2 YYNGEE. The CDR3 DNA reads TGTGCCAGCAGCGTAGTTGGACGGGGCACAGATACGCAGTATTTT. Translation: CASSVVGRGTDTQYF.

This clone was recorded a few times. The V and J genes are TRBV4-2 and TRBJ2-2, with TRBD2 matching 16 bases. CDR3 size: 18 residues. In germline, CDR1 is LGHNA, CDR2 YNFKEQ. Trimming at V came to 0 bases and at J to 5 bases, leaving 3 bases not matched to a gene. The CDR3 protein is CASSQDRGLAGGTGELFF. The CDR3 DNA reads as TGTGCCAGCAGCCAAGATCGGGGACTAGCGGGAGGGACCGGGGAGCTGTTTTTT.

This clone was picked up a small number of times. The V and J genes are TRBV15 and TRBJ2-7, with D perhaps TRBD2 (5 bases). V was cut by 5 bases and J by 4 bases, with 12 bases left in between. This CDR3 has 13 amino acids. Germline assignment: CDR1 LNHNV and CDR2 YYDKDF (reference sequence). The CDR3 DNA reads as TGTGCCACCAGCTGGTCACGAGGGTACGAGCAGTACTTC. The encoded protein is CATSWSRGYEQYF. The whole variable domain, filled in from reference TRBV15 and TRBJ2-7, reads DAMVIQNPRYQVTQFGKPVTLSCSQTLNHNVMYWYQQKSSQAPKLLFHYYDKDFNNEADTPDNFQSRRPNTSFCFLDIRSPGLGDTAMYLCATSWSRGYEQYFGPGTRLTVT.

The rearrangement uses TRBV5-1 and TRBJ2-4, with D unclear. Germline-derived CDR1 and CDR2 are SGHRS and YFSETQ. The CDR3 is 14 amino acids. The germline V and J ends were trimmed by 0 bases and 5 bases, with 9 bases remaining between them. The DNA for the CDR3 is TGCGCCAGCAGCTTGGCCGTCACAGAAAACATTCAGTACTTC. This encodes CASSLAVTENIQYF.

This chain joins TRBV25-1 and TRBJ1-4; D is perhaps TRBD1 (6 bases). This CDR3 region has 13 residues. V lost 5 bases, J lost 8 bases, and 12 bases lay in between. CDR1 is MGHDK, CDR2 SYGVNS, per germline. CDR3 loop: CASSPGTREKLFF. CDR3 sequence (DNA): TGTGCCAGCAGTCCCGGGACAAGAGAAAAACTGTTTTTT.

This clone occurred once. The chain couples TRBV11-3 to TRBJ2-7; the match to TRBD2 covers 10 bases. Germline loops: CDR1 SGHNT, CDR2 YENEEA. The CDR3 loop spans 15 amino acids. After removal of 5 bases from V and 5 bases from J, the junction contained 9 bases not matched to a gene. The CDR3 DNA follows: TGTGCCAGCAGCCCGGGGGGTGGACTAGCGGACGAGCAGTACTTC. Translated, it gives CASSPGGGLADEQYF.

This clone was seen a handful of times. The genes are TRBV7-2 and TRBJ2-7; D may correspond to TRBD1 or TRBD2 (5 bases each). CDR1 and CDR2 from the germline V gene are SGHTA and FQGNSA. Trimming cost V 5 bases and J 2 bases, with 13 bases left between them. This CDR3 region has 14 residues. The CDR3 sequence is CASSPGTIPYEQYF. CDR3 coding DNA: TGTGCCAGCAGCCCCGGGACCATTCCCTACGAGCAGTACTTC.

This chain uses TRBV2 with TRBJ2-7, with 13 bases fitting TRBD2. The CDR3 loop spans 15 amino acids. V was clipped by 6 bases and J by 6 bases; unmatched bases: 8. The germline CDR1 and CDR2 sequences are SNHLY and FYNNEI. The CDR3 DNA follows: TGTGCCAGCAGACTAGCGGGAGGGCCAATAAGCGAGCAGTACTTC. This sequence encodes CASRLAGGPISEQYF.

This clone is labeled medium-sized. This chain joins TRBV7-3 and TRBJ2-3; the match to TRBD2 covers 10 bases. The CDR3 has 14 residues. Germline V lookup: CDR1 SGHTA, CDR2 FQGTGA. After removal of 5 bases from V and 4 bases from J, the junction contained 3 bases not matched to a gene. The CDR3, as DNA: TGTGCCAGCAGCCCCGGACTAGCGGCAGATACGCAGTATTTT. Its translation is CASSPGLAADTQYF.

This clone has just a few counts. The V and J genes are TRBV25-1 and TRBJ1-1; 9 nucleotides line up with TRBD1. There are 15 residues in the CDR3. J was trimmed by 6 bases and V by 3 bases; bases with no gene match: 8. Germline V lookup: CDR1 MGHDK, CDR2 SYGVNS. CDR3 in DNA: TGTGCCAGCAGTGAGTCCTCCGGGACAGGGTCTGAAGCTTTCTTT. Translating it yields CASSESSGTGSEAFF.

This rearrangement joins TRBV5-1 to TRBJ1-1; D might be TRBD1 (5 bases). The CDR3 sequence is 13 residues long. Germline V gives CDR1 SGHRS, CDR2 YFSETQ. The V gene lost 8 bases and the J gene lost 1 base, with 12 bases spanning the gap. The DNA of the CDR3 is TGCGCCAGTTATGGGGGATCGAACACTGAAGCTTTCTTT. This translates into CASYGGSNTEAFF. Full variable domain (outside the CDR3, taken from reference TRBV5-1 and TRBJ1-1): KAGVTQTPRYLIKTRGQQVTLSCSPISGHRSVSWYQQTPGQGLQFLFEYFSETQRNKGNFPGRFSGRQFSNSRSEMNVSTLELGDSALYLCASYGGSNTEAFFGQGTRLTVV.

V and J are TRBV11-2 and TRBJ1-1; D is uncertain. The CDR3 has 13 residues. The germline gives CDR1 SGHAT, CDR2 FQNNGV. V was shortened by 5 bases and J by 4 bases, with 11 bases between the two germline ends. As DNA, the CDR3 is TGTGCCAGCAGCCCCCCGGCGGGCACTGAAGCTTTCTTT. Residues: CASSPPAGTEAFF.

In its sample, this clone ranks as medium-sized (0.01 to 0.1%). The CDR3 reads CASSQGNQPQHF. CDR3 nucleotide sequence: TGCGCCAGCAGCCAAGGAAATCAGCCCCAGCATTTT. V is TRBV4-1 and J is TRBJ1-5; D is unresolved. CDR3 size: 12 residues. Between the trimmed V and J ends, which lost 1 base and 4 bases, there was a span of 2 bases. Germline assignment: CDR1 MGHRA and CDR2 YSYEKL.

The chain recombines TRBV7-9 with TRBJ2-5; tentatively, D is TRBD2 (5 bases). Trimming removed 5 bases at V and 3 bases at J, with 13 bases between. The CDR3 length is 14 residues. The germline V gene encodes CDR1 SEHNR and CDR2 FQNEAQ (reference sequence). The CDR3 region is CASSPELGEETQYF. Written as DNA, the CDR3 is TGTGCCAGCAGCCCCGAACTAGGAGAAGAGACCCAGTACTTC.

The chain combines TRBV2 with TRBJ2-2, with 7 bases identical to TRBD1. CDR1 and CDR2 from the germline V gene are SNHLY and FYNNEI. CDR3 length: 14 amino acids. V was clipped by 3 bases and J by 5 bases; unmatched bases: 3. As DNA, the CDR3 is TGTGCCAGCAGTGACAGGGGGTATACCGGGGAGCTGTTTTTT. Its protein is CASSDRGYTGELFF.